The 28 T cell receptor beta chains reported below all come from one sample, sequenced in a study of neurological immune-mediated disorders. TCRdb re-analysed the 5' RACE reads in MiXCR, keeping a single row per CDR3 protein. This sample carries around 40,000 distinct CDR3 sequences, roughly 6.9% of them seen once, and the ten largest clones take around 5%. Material for sequencing was CD4+ T cells from blood. These receptors all stem from a man aged 50-59 years in good health.

This clonotype was recorded many times. The chain couples TRBV5-1 to TRBJ2-3; D unclear. CDR1 and CDR2 (germline): SGHRS, YFSETQ. This CDR3 has 14 residues. Trimming took off 2 bases at V and 4 bases at J, with 11 bases between the two ends. The DNA for the CDR3 is TGCGCCAGCAGCTTCTCGGCAGGCCCAGATACGCAGTATTTT. Translated, it gives CASSFSAGPDTQYF.

The table lists this clonotype with many counts. This rearrangement joins TRBV12-3 or TRBV12-4 to TRBJ2-7; D possibly corresponds to TRBD1 (5 bases). The CDR3 is 13 residues long. Trimming left V 5 bases short and J 12 bases short, with 20 bases between. The CDR3 loop reads CASSSALDTRWYF. For the CDR3, the DNA is TGTGCCAGCAGTAGCGCCTTGGACACCCGTTGGTACTTC.

This clonotype was seen at least ten times. The V call is TRBV4-1, the J call TRBJ2-1; TRBD2 is a possible D gene (6 bases). The CDR3 sequence is 16 residues long. Trimming cost V 2 bases and J 0 bases, with 11 bases left between them. Germline V gene sequence: CDR1 MGHRA, CDR2 YSYEKL. The CDR3 DNA reads TGCGCCAGCAGCCAACAGGGTAGCGGCTCCTACAATGAGCAGTTCTTC. This gives the protein CASSQQGSGSYNEQFF.

At least ten counts were recorded for this clonotype. The V call is TRBV5-5, the J call TRBJ2-1; no definite D call. V lost 0 bases to trimming and J lost 9 bases, with 7 bases between them. CDR3 length equals 12 residues. Germline CDR1 reads SGHKS; CDR2 reads YYEKEE (reference sequence). CDR3 protein: CASSLELGEQFF. The CDR3 region has the DNA TGTGCCAGCAGCTTGGAGCTGGGTGAGCAGTTCTTC.

The table lists this clonotype with a few counts. V and J are TRBV28 and TRBJ2-5, with TRBD2 matching 10 bases. The CDR3 has 16 amino acids. Trimming removed 6 bases from V and 7 bases from J; junction bases left unmatched: 14. CDR1 and CDR2 (germline): MDHEN, SYDVKM. In DNA form, the CDR3 reads TGTGCCAGCAGCCTGGGTGGTAGCGGGAGGTGGGGGACCCAGTACTTC. Its protein product is CASSLGGSGRWGTQYF.

This clonotype was recorded many times. This chain uses TRBV20-1 with TRBJ2-3; 11 bases align to TRBD2. The germline gives CDR1 DFQATT, CDR2 SNEGSKA (reference sequence). The CDR3 totals 16 residues. V was clipped by 5 bases and J by 0 bases; unmatched bases: 7. For the CDR3, the DNA is TGCAGTGCTTCCGGGACTAGCGGAGTTAGCACAGATACGCAGTATTTT. Its translation: CSASGTSGVSTDTQYF.

This clonotype came up many times. The genes are TRBV20-1 and TRBJ2-5; TRBD2 matches 7 bases. The germline gives CDR1 DFQATT, CDR2 SNEGSKA (reference sequence). Trimming at V came to 3 bases and at J to 2 bases, leaving 9 bases not matched to a gene. This CDR3 is built from 15 residues. For the CDR3, the DNA is TGCAGTGCTAGGGGTCGGCCGGGAGGACAAGAGACCCAGTACTTC. As protein: CSARGRPGGQETQYF.

This clonotype has at least ten counts. CDR3 region: CAISGTGDLRQFF. In DNA form, the CDR3 reads TGTGCCATCTCGGGAACAGGGGATTTGCGGCAGTTCTTC. The V and J genes are TRBV10-3 and TRBJ2-1, with 7 bases aligning to TRBD1. The CDR3 totals 13 residues. Germline trimming cut 8 bases from V and 12 bases from J; bases unmatched to any gene: 13. CDR1 is ENHRY, CDR2 SYGVKD, per germline.

This clonotype was observed a few times. This chain uses TRBV18 with TRBJ1-5, with D unclear. CDR3 length equals 14 residues. Germline V gene data show CDR1 as KGHSH and CDR2 as LQKENI. Deletions cut 5 bases from V and 0 bases from J, with 8 bases between. The chain's CDR3 is CASSTLDSNQPQHF. The CDR3 DNA is TGTGCCAGCTCAACCTTAGATAGCAATCAGCCCCAGCATTTT. Looking up the rest from reference TRBV18 and TRBJ1-5 gives the full variable domain: NAGVMQNPRHLVRRRGQEARLRCSPMKGHSHVYWYRQLPEEGLKFMVYLQKENIIDESGMPKERFSAEFPKEGPSILRIQQVVRGDSAAYFCASSTLDSNQPQHFGDGTRLSIL.

This chain uses TRBV7-8 with TRBJ2-1; D remains ambiguous. V was pared by 5 bases and J by 10 bases, with 12 bases between. The germline gives CDR1 SGHVS, CDR2 FQNEAQ. CDR3 length equals 12 residues. Here the CDR3 DNA reads TGTGCCAGCAGCATTGACTCACGGGAGCAGTTCTTC. It specifies CASSIDSREQFF.

This clonotype was observed a single time. V gene TRBV5-1 combines with J gene TRBJ2-1, with TRBD2 matching over 8 bases. The CDR3 consists of 16 residues. CDR1 and CDR2 (germline): SGHRS, YFSETQ. With 3 bases clipped from V and 0 bases from J, the junction kept 5 bases outside the gene matches. The CDR3 nucleotides are TGCGCCAGCAGCTCCGAGGGACTAGTCTCCTACAATGAGCAGTTCTTC. The encoded protein is CASSSEGLVSYNEQFF.

This clonotype was counted many times. V gene TRBV25-1 combines with J gene TRBJ2-3; 7 bases align to TRBD1. The CDR3 is 15 amino acids. Germline CDR1 reads MGHDK; CDR2 reads SYGVNS. V dropped 6 bases and J dropped 3; count of bases not matched to a gene: 9. CDR3 nucleotides: TGTGCCAGCAGGGCCGACAGGGTTGGTACAGATACGCAGTATTTT. Protein product: CASRADRVGTDTQYF.

In this sample, this clonotype turned up many times. The rearrangement joins TRBV20-1 to TRBJ2-1, with 7 bases fitting TRBD2. The V and J ends lost 3 bases and 5 bases, in that order; junction bases with no gene match: 10. This CDR3 comprises 15 residues. CDR1 is DFQATT, CDR2 SNEGSKA, per germline (reference sequence). The CDR3 DNA reads TGCAGTGCTAGGATCGGCGGGAGAGTCAACAATGAGCAGTTCTTC. This codes for CSARIGGRVNNEQFF.

This clonotype was recorded at least ten times. This chain joins TRBV11-2 and TRBJ2-7; 9 bases map to TRBD1. The CDR3 consists of 16 residues. The germline V gene has CDR1 SGHAT and CDR2 FQNNGV. The ends lost 5 bases at V and 5 bases at J; junction bases unmatched: 13. CDR3 amino acids: CASSIIKGDREHEQYF. In DNA form, the CDR3 reads TGTGCCAGCAGCATAATCAAAGGGGACAGGGAGCACGAGCAGTACTTC.

V is TRBV12-3 or TRBV12-4 and J is TRBJ2-5, with D hard to call. Trimming stripped 3 bases from V and 0 bases from J, with 5 bases between. The CDR3 has 13 amino acids. The chain's CDR3 is CASSFPNQETQYF. The CDR3 DNA reads as TGTGCCAGCAGTTTCCCGAACCAAGAGACCCAGTACTTC.

This clonotype was seen many times. This chain links TRBV29-1 with TRBJ2-3, with 10 bases matching TRBD2. This CDR3 contains 17 residues. CDR1 and CDR2 (germline): SQVTM, ANQGSEA. The V segment lost 4 bases and the J segment 0 bases; nucleotides outside the gene matches: 10. The CDR3 loop reads CSVVFIAGGISTDTQYF. The CDR3 DNA sequence: TGCAGCGTTGTATTTATAGCGGGAGGAATTAGCACAGATACGCAGTATTTT.

In this sample, this clonotype turned up many times. The gene calls are TRBV10-3 and TRBJ2-2, with no clear D. Germline CDR1 ENHRY, CDR2 SYGVKD. V dropped 3 bases and J dropped 0 bases, with 11 bases sitting between them. This CDR3 contains 16 residues. CDR3 loop: CAISDPGGPNTGELFF. The CDR3 coding sequence is TGTGCCATCAGTGACCCCGGCGGACCGAACACCGGGGAGCTGTTTTTT.

This clonotype occurred many times. The rearrangement links TRBV27 to TRBJ1-5; tentative D call: TRBD1 (5 bases). The germline gives CDR1 MNHEY, CDR2 SMNVEV (reference sequence). The CDR3 runs to 14 residues. V gave up 5 bases and J gave up 6 bases, with 14 bases separating them. The DNA for the CDR3 is TGTGCCAGCAGTCCCCTCGGGGCCGGTCAGCCCCAGCATTTT. This translates into CASSPLGAGQPQHF.

This clonotype was found many times. V is TRBV6-6 and J is TRBJ1-2, with TRBD1 as a possible D gene (5 bases). V lost 4 bases and J 0 bases, leaving 9 bases between the germline ends. This CDR3 has 14 amino acids. Germline V gene lookup returns CDR1 MNHNY and CDR2 SVGAGI (reference sequence). As DNA, the CDR3 is TGTGCCAGCAGTTTGGACACCGCTAACTATGGCTACACCTTC. Translating it yields CASSLDTANYGYTF.

This clonotype was counted ten times or more. CDR3 protein: CASSLGARSNTEAFF. The DNA for the CDR3 is TGTGCCAGCAGCTTAGGGGCACGCAGCAACACTGAAGCTTTCTTT. The genes are TRBV7-3 and TRBJ1-1, with D possibly TRBD1 on 5 matching bases. V was shortened by 2 bases and J by 2 bases, with 12 bases between the two germline ends. The CDR3 is made up of 15 amino acids. CDR1 is SGHTA and CDR2 is FQGTGA in the germline V gene.

This clonotype occurred many times. V is TRBV4-2 and J is TRBJ1-5; 7 bases align to TRBD1. Germline values: CDR1 LGHNA, CDR2 YNFKEQ. The trim removed 4 bases at V and 6 bases at J, leaving 6 bases unmatched. The CDR3 extends over 14 amino acids. CDR3 sequence reads: CASSRQGSGQPQHF. The DNA for the CDR3 is TGTGCCAGCAGCCGACAGGGATCAGGTCAGCCCCAGCATTTT.

In this sample, this clonotype turned up many times. The rearrangement joins TRBV20-1 to TRBJ2-7, with D maybe TRBD1 (5 bases). V was shortened by 0 bases and J by 4 bases, with 16 bases between the two germline ends. Germline CDR1 DFQATT, CDR2 SNEGSKA (reference sequence). The CDR3 extends over 15 amino acids. CDR3 sequence reads: CSARDPRLGPYEQYF. In DNA form, the CDR3 reads TGCAGTGCTAGAGACCCTCGTTTGGGGCCTTACGAGCAGTACTTC.

Many counts were recorded for this clonotype. V is TRBV2 and J is TRBJ2-4; D may correspond to TRBD1 or TRBD2 (5 bases each). V was shortened by 7 bases and J by 5 bases, with 9 bases between the two germline ends. CDR3 size: 12 residues. The germline V gene has CDR1 SNHLY and CDR2 FYNNEI. The CDR3 region has the DNA TGTGCCAGCATGCAGGGAGAAAACATTCAGTACTTC. Translation gives CASMQGENIQYF.

The DNA for the CDR3 is TGTGCCAGCAGTTCGACCACAACCCACGAGCAGTACTTC. Translation gives CASSSTTTHEQYF. The genes are TRBV12-3 or TRBV12-4 and TRBJ2-7; D remains unclear. The CDR3 loop spans 13 amino acids. V was clipped by 4 bases and J by 5 bases, with 12 bases between them.

This clonotype was seen many times. V and J are TRBV20-1 and TRBJ2-3; D is possibly TRBD2 (5 bases). This CDR3 has 13 amino acids. Germline V gene data show CDR1 as DFQATT and CDR2 as SNEGSKA (reference sequence). Trimming shortened V by 5 bases and J by 6 bases, and 15 bases separated the two germline ends. CDR3: CSASDTSDDTQYF. The CDR3 region has the DNA TGCAGTGCTTCAGACACTAGTGATGATACGCAGTATTTT.

This clonotype was counted ten times or more. The chain couples TRBV6-5 to TRBJ2-7; TRBD2 matches 12 bases. CDR3 length equals 17 residues. With 4 bases clipped from V and 4 bases from J, the junction kept 11 bases outside the gene matches. Germline CDR1 and CDR2: MNHEY and SVGAGI. For the CDR3, the DNA is TGTGCCAGCAGTTGGGGAATAGGACTAGCGGGATTTTACGAGCAGTACTTC. Protein product: CASSWGIGLAGFYEQYF.

This clonotype was recorded at least ten times. This chain connects TRBV20-1 to TRBJ2-7, with 7 bases identical to TRBD2. Trimming took 0 bases from V and 5 from J; bases not matched to a gene: 10. CDR1 and CDR2 (germline): DFQATT, SNEGSKA (reference sequence). The CDR3 runs to 15 residues. The CDR3 reads CSARDGRVVVDEQYF. The CDR3 region has the DNA TGCAGTGCTAGAGATGGGAGGGTCGTGGTTGACGAGCAGTACTTC.

This clonotype appeared many times. The rearrangement joins TRBV15 to TRBJ2-7; 9 bases agree with TRBD2. Trimming took 2 bases from V and 5 from J; bases not matched to a gene: 19. The CDR3 contains 19 residues. Germline CDR1 and CDR2: LNHNV and YYDKDF (reference sequence). The CDR3 reads CATSRYRGGSGSLPHEQYF. The DNA of the CDR3 is TGTGCCACCAGCAGATATCGGGGGGGTAGCGGGAGTCTCCCCCACGAGCAGTACTTC.